One and the same sample provided the 32 T cell receptor beta chains below, sequenced in a study of T cell responses to AZD1222 COVID-19 vaccine. Assay: immunoSEQ multiplex PCR; the TCRdb copy retains only in-frame clones and omits some. The sample lists around 130,000 clones; about 88% were seen once. The input for sequencing was peripheral blood, taken 28 days after the second AZD1222 dose. These receptors all come from an adult who received the AZD1222 COVID-19 vaccine.

A few counts support this clone. This chain uses TRBV2 with TRBJ1-4; the D gene is possibly TRBD1 (6 bases). CDR1 SNHLY and CDR2 FYNNEI come from the germline V gene. The CDR3 is made up of 15 amino acids. V lost 2 bases to trimming and J lost 5 bases, with 12 bases between them. CDR3 sequence: CASSESGTQNEKLFF. In DNA, the CDR3 is TGTGCCAGCAGTGAAAGCGGGACACAGAATGAAAAACTGTTTTTT.

The chain is built from TRBV6-5 and TRBJ2-7; 9 bases match TRBD1. This CDR3 spans 14 amino acids. V lost 5 bases to trimming and J lost 3 bases; unmatched junction nucleotides: 5. CDR1 is MNHEY, CDR2 SVGAGI, per germline. The CDR3 DNA reads as TGTGCCAGCAGTCAACAGGGGGCAAACTACGAGCAGTACTTC. This codes for CASSQQGANYEQYF.

The V gene is TRBV3-1 (or the pseudogene TRBV3-2), the J gene TRBJ2-2; 11 bases fit TRBD2. The CDR3 contains 17 residues. Per the germline V gene, CDR1 is LGHDT and CDR2 is YNNKEL (reference sequence). V gave up 1 base and J gave up 7 bases; unmatched junction bases: 8. CDR3 nucleotides: TGTGCCAGCAGCCAAGTTTTTCTAGCGGGGGGACACGGGGAGCTGTTTTTT. Translating gives CASSQVFLAGGHGELFF.

Here the CDR3 reads CASTHMRSYNEQFF. The CDR3 nucleotides read TGTGCCAGCACCCACATGCGGTCCTACAATGAGCAGTTCTTC. The chain carries TRBV7-9 and TRBJ2-1; no firm D call. CDR1 and CDR2 (germline): SEHNR, FQNEAQ (reference sequence). CDR3 length equals 14 residues. The V end was cut by 7 bases, the J end by 1 base, with 11 bases between.

The rearrangement links TRBV18 to TRBJ1-1, with 8 bases matching TRBD1. Germline lookup yields CDR1 KGHSH and CDR2 LQKENI. J gave up 0 bases and V 8 bases, and 2 bases lay outside the gene matches. This CDR3 comprises 13 residues. CDR3 region: CASRTGMNTEAFF. The CDR3 DNA follows: TGTGCCAGCAGGACAGGGATGAACACTGAAGCTTTCTTT.

The J gene is TRBJ2-2, the V gene TRBV7-3; possible D gene TRBD1, 6 bases. Looked up from germline, CDR1 is SGHTA and CDR2 is FQGTGA. The CDR3 totals 17 residues. V lost 5 bases, J lost 4 bases, and 20 bases lay in between. CDR3 protein: CASSQDGNRAATGELFF. CDR3 nucleotide sequence: TGTGCCAGCAGCCAAGATGGGAACAGGGCGGCCACCGGGGAGCTGTTTTTT.

This clone was detected only a few times. This sequence joins TRBV11-3 and TRBJ2-1, with D perhaps being TRBD1 or TRBD2 (5 bases each). This CDR3 comprises 16 residues. Germline lookup yields CDR1 SGHNT and CDR2 YENEEA. The germline V and J ends were trimmed by 5 bases and 0 bases, with 14 bases remaining between them. The CDR3 region is CASSREGYSSYNEQFF. The CDR3 DNA reads as TGTGCCAGCAGCAGAGAGGGGTATAGCTCCTACAATGAGCAGTTCTTC.

This clone came up once. J is TRBJ2-2 and V is TRBV2; 8 bases are shared with TRBD2. Germline CDR1 is SNHLY and CDR2 is FYNNEI. V shed 0 bases and J 1 base; nucleotides not matched to a gene: 10. The CDR3 has 19 residues. The CDR3: CASSEALRASGRNTGELFF. As DNA, the CDR3 is TGTGCCAGCAGTGAAGCGCTTCGGGCTAGCGGGCGGAACACCGGGGAGCTGTTTTTT.

This clone was seen just once. CDR3 region: CASRPPGLNYGYTF. The CDR3 bases are TGTGCCAGCAGACCCCCGGGACTGAACTATGGCTACACCTTC. The chain uses TRBV11-2 and TRBJ1-2, with D perhaps matching TRBD1 (5 bases). The CDR3 consists of 14 residues. Germline values: CDR1 SGHAT, CDR2 FQNNGV. V lost 6 bases and J 2 bases, leaving 13 bases between the germline ends.

This clone is a singleton in its sample. Different DNA sequences within this sample yield the same CDR3. The CDR3 spells CAWSVRERDTQYF. The DNA for the CDR3 is TGTGCCTGGAGTGTACGCGAGAGGGATACGCAGTATTTT. J is TRBJ2-3 and V is TRBV30; D gene unclear. Germline assignment: CDR1 GTSNPN and CDR2 SVGIG (reference sequence). The V gene lost 0 bases and the J gene lost 6 bases, with 10 bases spanning the gap. This CDR3 region has 13 residues.

J is TRBJ2-1 and V is TRBV6-6, with a tentative D call TRBD2 (6 bases). The CDR3 extends over 12 amino acids. Trimming removed 6 bases from V and 8 bases from J, with 11 bases in between. CDR1 is MNHNY, CDR2 SVGAGI, per germline (reference sequence). CDR3 in amino acids: CASSPAGYEQFF. CDR3 in DNA: TGTGCCAGCAGCCCCGCGGGGTATGAGCAGTTCTTC.

This clone was detected once. The chain links TRBV19 to TRBJ1-6; 8 positions agree with TRBD1. Germline-derived CDR1 and CDR2 are LNHDA and SQIVND (reference sequence). The CDR3 is 14 residues long. After removal of 9 bases from V and 2 bases from J, the junction contained 3 bases not matched to a gene. CDR3 region: CASTGGTYNSPLHF. CDR3 nucleotides: TGTGCCAGCACAGGGGGTACCTATAATTCACCCCTCCACTTT.

This clone was observed a few times. The gene calls are TRBV11-2 and TRBJ1-1; no firm D call. Germline V gene data show CDR1 as SGHAT and CDR2 as FQNNGV. The CDR3 extends over 15 amino acids. V shed 1 base and J shed 3 bases, with 12 bases lying between them. As DNA, the CDR3 is TGTGCCAGCAGCTTAGTTAAGGGTGTGGACACTGAAGCTTTCTTT. This codes for CASSLVKGVDTEAFF.

The CDR3 DNA sequence: TGTGCCAGCAGCGCCAGACGTCAGAAAAACACTGAAGCTTTCTTT. It encodes CASSARRQKNTEAFF. J is TRBJ1-1 and V is TRBV21-1. TRBV21-1 is described as a pseudogene. The CDR3 covers 15 residues.

The chain couples TRBV30 to TRBJ2-1; the match to TRBD1 covers 7 bases. The CDR3 extends over 14 amino acids. CDR1 is GTSNPN and CDR2 is SVGIG in the germline V gene (reference sequence). V trimming: 4 bases; J trimming: 1 base; junction bases outside the gene matches: 4. The CDR3 coding sequence is TGTGCCTGGAAATACAGGGGATCCTACAATGAGCAGTTCTTC. Amino acids: CAWKYRGSYNEQFF.

This clone was recorded at least ten times. The rearrangement uses TRBV19 and TRBJ1-5, with D unclear. Germline V gene data show CDR1 as LNHDA and CDR2 as SQIVND (reference sequence). V was cut by 0 bases and J by 1 base, with 4 bases left in between. The CDR3 consists of 14 residues. CDR3 region: CASSIDHSNQPQHF. CDR3 DNA sequence: TGTGCCAGTAGTATAGATCACAGCAATCAGCCCCAGCATTTT.

V and J are TRBV18 and TRBJ1-2, with a possible D match to TRBD1 (6 bases). Trimming took 2 bases from V and 4 from J, leaving 11 bases between them. The CDR3 extends over 14 amino acids. Germline CDR1 and CDR2: KGHSH and LQKENI. The CDR3 sequence is CASSPAGQTYGYTF. The CDR3 DNA reads TGTGCCAGCTCACCAGCGGGACAAACCTATGGCTACACCTTC.

The chain recombines TRBV5-1 with TRBJ2-3; unclear D gene. The CDR3 is made up of 11 amino acids. Trimming left V 5 bases short and J 4 bases short, with 5 bases between. Germline values: CDR1 SGHRS, CDR2 YFSETQ. The DNA for the CDR3 is TGCGCCAGCAGGGCTGCAGATACGCAGTATTTT. Protein sequence: CASRAADTQYF.

The rearrangement joins TRBV3-1 (or the pseudogene TRBV3-2) to TRBJ1-3; TRBD1 matches at 7 bases. CDR3 length: 19 residues. V shed 4 bases, J shed 4 bases, and the junction held 19 bases outside the gene matches. Germline CDR1 LGHDT, CDR2 YNNKEL (reference sequence). The CDR3 protein is CASSRGGRQGGVSGNTIYF. The CDR3 bases are TGTGCCAGCAGCCGAGGAGGGCGACAGGGAGGAGTGTCGGGAAACACCATATATTTT.

The V and J genes are TRBV11-1 and TRBJ2-1; D remains unclear. CDR1 and CDR2 (germline): SGHAT, FQDESV (reference sequence). Trimming removed 4 bases from V and 12 bases from J, with 19 bases in between. This CDR3 comprises 14 residues. This CDR3 reads CASSYAFVGYAQFF. The CDR3 DNA sequence: TGTGCCAGCAGCTACGCATTTGTGGGCTACGCGCAGTTCTTC.

This chain uses TRBV19 with TRBJ2-2; maybe TRBD1 (6 bases). The CDR3 sequence is 14 residues long. Germline CDR1 LNHDA, CDR2 SQIVND (reference sequence). Trimming stripped 10 bases from V and 5 bases from J, with 17 bases between. As DNA, the CDR3 is TGTGCCATAGGCTGGGGGCGCGGAACCGGGGAGCTGTTTTTT. This codes for CAIGWGRGTGELFF. Full variable domain (remainder filled in from reference TRBV19 and TRBJ2-2): DGGITQSPKYLFRKEGQNVTLSCEQNLNHDAMYWYRQDPGQGLRLIYYSQIVNDFQKGDIAEGYSVSREKKESFPLTVTSAQKNPTAFYLCAIGWGRGTGELFFGEGSRLTVL.

The chain recombines TRBV30 with TRBJ1-1, with 8 bases aligning to TRBD1. Trimming took 3 bases from V and 5 from J; bases not matched to a gene: 2. CDR3 length equals 12 residues. In germline, CDR1 is GTSNPN, CDR2 SVGIG (reference sequence). CDR3: CAWRDRETEAFF. DNA of the CDR3: TGTGCCTGGAGGGACAGGGAAACTGAAGCTTTCTTT.

The chain couples TRBV5-4 to TRBJ2-7; possibly TRBD1 for D (7 bases). The V gene's germline CDR1 is SGHNT and CDR2 YYREEE (reference sequence). The CDR3 spans 14 residues. V was trimmed by 7 bases and J by 7 bases, leaving 21 bases between them. CDR3 in DNA: TGTGCCAGCGCCCCGGGACAGCGGGTGAGGGAGCAGTACTTC. It specifies CASAPGQRVREQYF.

CDR3 amino acids: CASSAESTPGETQYF. CDR3 nucleotide sequence: TGTGCCAGCAGCGCCGAGTCGACCCCCGGGGAGACCCAGTACTTC. V gene TRBV9 combines with J gene TRBJ2-5; no clear D. Germline CDR1 SGDLS, CDR2 YYNGEE. The CDR3 is 15 residues long. Trimming stripped 3 bases from V and 5 bases from J, with 17 bases between.

The chain couples TRBV6-2 or TRBV6-3 to TRBJ1-1; 7 bases line up with TRBD1. V shed 4 bases, J shed 6 bases, and the junction held 8 bases outside the gene matches. CDR1 is MNHEY, CDR2 SVGEGT, per germline. This CDR3 has 14 amino acids. The chain's CDR3 is CASSSPGTVAEAFF. Here the CDR3 DNA reads TGTGCCAGCAGTTCTCCCGGGACAGTTGCTGAAGCTTTCTTT.

V gene TRBV7-8 combines with J gene TRBJ2-2, with no clear D. Germline loops: CDR1 SGHVS, CDR2 FQNEAQ. The CDR3 totals 13 residues. The germline V and J ends were trimmed by 1 base and 2 bases, with 2 bases remaining between them. This chain's CDR3 is CASSLGNTGELFF. The CDR3 DNA reads as TGTGCCAGCAGCTTAGGAAACACCGGGGAGCTGTTTTTT.

For this clone: Additional DNA sequences in this sample encode the identical CDR3. This chain links TRBV6-5 with TRBJ2-3, with 8 bases identical to TRBD1. Per germline, CDR1 MNHEY and CDR2 SVGAGI. This CDR3 is built from 15 residues. J lost 3 bases, V lost 6 bases, and 8 bases had no gene match. The DNA of the CDR3 is TGTGCCAGCAGCCTTGACAGGGGAGGTACAGATACGCAGTATTTT. Translating it yields CASSLDRGGTDTQYF.

The gene calls are TRBV4-1 and TRBJ2-7; perhaps TRBD1 as D (7 bases). Trimming cost V 1 base and J 2 bases, with 12 bases left between them. The CDR3 totals 15 residues. Germline V gene sequence: CDR1 MGHRA, CDR2 YSYEKL. CDR3: CASSQVGGQPYEQYF. Here the CDR3 DNA reads TGCGCCAGCAGCCAAGTGGGGGGACAGCCCTACGAGCAGTACTTC.

The CDR3 DNA is TGTGCCAGCAGCAAAGTAAGGGACAGGAGCAATCAGCCCCAGCATTTT. Translated: CASSKVRDRSNQPQHF. This sequence joins TRBV21-1 and TRBJ1-5; the tabulated D call, TRBD1, remains unverified against the DNA. TRBV21-1 counts as a pseudogene. The CDR3 runs to 16 residues.

The gene calls are TRBV2 and TRBJ2-5; weak D call: TRBD1 (6 bases). The CDR3 extends over 14 amino acids. Germline-derived CDR1 and CDR2 are SNHLY and FYNNEI. V was clipped by 6 bases and J by 1 base, with 12 bases between them. The CDR3 DNA reads as TGTGCCAGCAGGGAGGACAGTATCCAAGAGACCCAGTACTTC. It codes for CASREDSIQETQYF.

In this sample, this clone turned up once. This chain links TRBV6-2 or TRBV6-3 with TRBJ2-1, with 10 bases that match TRBD2. Losses at the gene ends were 5 bases for V and 6 bases for J; bases not matched to a gene: 4. Germline values: CDR1 MNHEY, CDR2 SVGEGT. The CDR3 consists of 14 residues. The CDR3 DNA reads as TGTGCCAGCAGTCGACTAGCGGGTAGCAATGAGCAGTTCTTC. This translates into CASSRLAGSNEQFF.

The chain carries TRBV27 and TRBJ2-7, with D perhaps matching TRBD2 (5 bases). CDR1 and CDR2 from the germline V gene are MNHEY and SMNVEV (reference sequence). This CDR3 spans 14 amino acids. V was clipped by 3 bases and J by 6 bases, with 15 bases between them. In DNA, the CDR3 is TGTGCCAGCAGTTTGTCGGGGAGACGTATCGAGCAGTACTTC. It is translated as CASSLSGRRIEQYF.